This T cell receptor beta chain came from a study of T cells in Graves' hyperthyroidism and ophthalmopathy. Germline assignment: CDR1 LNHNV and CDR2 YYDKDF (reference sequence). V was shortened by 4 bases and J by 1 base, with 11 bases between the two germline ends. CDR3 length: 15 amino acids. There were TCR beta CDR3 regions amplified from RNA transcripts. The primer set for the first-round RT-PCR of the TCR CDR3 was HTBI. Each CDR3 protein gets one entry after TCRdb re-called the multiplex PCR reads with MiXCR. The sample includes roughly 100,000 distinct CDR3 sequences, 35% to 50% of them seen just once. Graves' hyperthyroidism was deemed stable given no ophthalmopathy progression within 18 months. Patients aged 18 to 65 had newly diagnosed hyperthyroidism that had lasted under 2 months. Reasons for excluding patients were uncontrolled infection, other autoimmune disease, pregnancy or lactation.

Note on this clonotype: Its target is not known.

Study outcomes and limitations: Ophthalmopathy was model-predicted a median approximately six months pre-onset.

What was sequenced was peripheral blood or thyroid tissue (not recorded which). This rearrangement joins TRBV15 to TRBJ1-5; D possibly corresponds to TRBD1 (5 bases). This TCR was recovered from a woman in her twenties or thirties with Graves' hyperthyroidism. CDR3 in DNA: TGTGCCACCAGCAAAGCCGGGGGGAGCAATCAGCCCCAGCATTTT. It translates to CATSKAGGSNQPQHF.